The 21 T cell receptor beta chains in this list originate from one sample, sequenced in a study of blood T cell repertoires in COVID-19 (dated by TCRdb to 2019 to 2021). Library construction relied on the immunoSEQ multiplex PCR assay. TCRdb took over this immuneACCESS table, retaining in-frame rearrangements with V and J assigned. Such tables are incomplete; in checked studies, under half of the missing clones stem from an unresolved V gene, and the remainder is unexplained. The sample data list around 77,000 clones, and around 85% of these were observed just once. The ten largest make up just over 5% of the sample. Input material: peripheral blood. Every receptor here comes from a man aged 80 or over with acute or convalescent COVID-19.

The chain recombines TRBV5-1 with TRBJ2-5; TRBD2 matches 8 bases. Losses at the gene ends were 5 bases for V and 5 bases for J; bases not matched to a gene: 14. Germline loops: CDR1 SGHRS, CDR2 YFSETQ. This CDR3 is built from 16 residues. In DNA, the CDR3 is TGCGCCAGCAGTGATGCGGGGGGCCTGGGCGGGGAGACCCAGTACTTC. Encoded protein: CASSDAGGLGGETQYF. The variable domain in full, with the rest retrieved from reference TRBV5-1 and TRBJ2-5, is KAGVTQTPRYLIKTRGQQVTLSCSPISGHRSVSWYQQTPGQGLQFLFEYFSETQRNKGNFPGRFSGRQFSNSRSEMNVSTLELGDSALYLCASSDAGGLGGETQYFGPGTRLLVL.

The chain uses TRBV5-6 and TRBJ1-5; D ambiguous. V dropped 3 bases and J dropped 4 bases, with 17 bases sitting between them. CDR1 and CDR2 (germline): SGHDT, YYEEEE. The CDR3 covers 16 residues. For the CDR3, the DNA is TGTGCCAGCAGCTACAACCGGATGAGGTGGAATCAGCCCCAGCATTTT. This translates into CASSYNRMRWNQPQHF.

The chain couples TRBV24-1 to TRBJ2-7; TRBD1 matches at 8 bases. Germline lookup yields CDR1 KGHDR and CDR2 SFDVKD. The CDR3 length is 12 residues. V trimming: 5 bases; J trimming: 7 bases; junction bases outside the gene matches: 3. The CDR3 is CATSVDRGEQYF. The CDR3 bases are TGTGCCACCAGTGTCGACAGGGGTGAGCAGTACTTC.

The chain combines TRBV6-2 or TRBV6-3 with TRBJ1-1; no reliable D call. The length of the CDR3 is 13 residues. The V gene lost 3 bases and the J gene lost 5 bases, with 10 bases spanning the gap. Germline-derived CDR1 and CDR2 are MNHEY and SVGEGT. CDR3 nucleotide sequence: TGTGCCAGCAGTTATTCCTCTTTTACTGAAGCTTTCTTT. Amino acids: CASSYSSFTEAFF.

In this sample, this clone turned up once. The chain is built from TRBV7-2 and TRBJ1-2; 9 bases are a match to TRBD1. The CDR3 covers 13 residues. Unmatched junction bases numbered 2, after V lost 5 bases and J lost 4 bases. Germline CDR1 SGHTA, CDR2 FQGNSA. In DNA form, the CDR3 reads TGTGCCAGCAGCCAGGGACAGGGCTATGGCTACACCTTC. It codes for CASSQGQGYGYTF.

The chain carries TRBV27 and TRBJ2-7; D perhaps matches TRBD1 (6 bases). In germline, CDR1 is MNHEY, CDR2 SMNVEV (reference sequence). V was cut by 3 bases and J by 2 bases, with 23 bases left in between. The CDR3 has 18 residues. The chain's CDR3 is CASSLWQGFPKIPYEQYF. The CDR3 nucleotides read TGTGCCAGCAGTTTGTGGCAGGGGTTCCCCAAGATTCCCTACGAGCAGTACTTC.

The chain employs TRBV5-1 and TRBJ1-1, with 7 nucleotides matching TRBD1. Germline V gene sequence: CDR1 SGHRS, CDR2 YFSETQ. The CDR3 has 15 residues. V was clipped by 2 bases and J by 4 bases; unmatched bases: 8. CDR3 residues: CASSLTGKGATEAFF. CDR3 in DNA: TGCGCCAGCAGCTTAACAGGTAAGGGGGCCACTGAAGCTTTCTTT.

The rearrangement joins TRBV5-5 to TRBJ1-4; 10 positions agree with TRBD1. Germline V lookup: CDR1 SGHKS, CDR2 YYEKEE (reference sequence). CDR3 size: 14 residues. Trimming took 5 bases from V and 8 from J; bases not matched to a gene: 6. The CDR3 region has the DNA TGTGCCAGCAGACGACAGGGGGCCGACGAAAAACTGTTTTTT. It specifies CASRRQGADEKLFF.

The chain links TRBV7-2 to TRBJ1-1, with a tentative D call TRBD1 (6 bases). The CDR3 sequence is 14 residues long. The V end lost 5 bases, the J end lost 5 bases, and 15 bases lay between the germline ends. The germline V gene has CDR1 SGHTA and CDR2 FQGNSA. In DNA form, the CDR3 reads TGTGCCAGCAGCGCACAGGGAACTGGGACTGAAGCTTTCTTT. Translated: CASSAQGTGTEAFF. Based on the CDR3 plus reference TRBV7-2 and TRBJ1-1, the full variable domain is GAGVSQSPSNKVTEKGKDVELRCDPISGHTALYWYRQSLGQGLEFLIYFQGNSAPDKSGLPSDRFSAERTGGSVSTLTIQRTQQEDSAVYLCASSAQGTGTEAFFGQGTRLTVV.

The chain recombines TRBV6-6 with TRBJ1-4, with no clear D. The V gene lost 10 bases and the J gene lost 2 bases, with 11 bases spanning the gap. The CDR3 is 13 residues long. The germline gives CDR1 MNHNY, CDR2 SVGAGI (reference sequence). CDR3 amino acids: CAIGRGTNEKLFF. The CDR3 nucleotides read TGTGCCATCGGGAGAGGGACTAATGAAAAACTGTTTTTT.

The chain recombines TRBV18 with TRBJ2-7, with a tentative D call TRBD1 (6 bases). The CDR3 covers 16 residues. In germline, CDR1 is KGHSH, CDR2 LQKENI. The V end was cut by 2 bases, the J end by 2 bases, with 16 bases between. The CDR3 bases are TGTGCCAGCTCACCAAATGCGGACAGACTAACCTACGAGCAGTACTTC. Protein product: CASSPNADRLTYEQYF. The full variable domain, with the rest looked up from reference TRBV18 and TRBJ2-7, is NAGVMQNPRHLVRRRGQEARLRCSPMKGHSHVYWYRQLPEEGLKFMVYLQKENIIDESGMPKERFSAEFPKEGPSILRIQQVVRGDSAAYFCASSPNADRLTYEQYFGPGTRLTVT.

A word on this clone: The junction departs from germline at one end; a sequencing error may be responsible. The chain recombines TRBV6-1 with TRBJ2-3; 7 bases are a match to TRBD1. Germline CDR1 reads MNHNS; CDR2 reads SASEGT. This CDR3 has 15 residues. CDR3 DNA sequence: TGTGCCAGCAGGGAAGACAGGGCTCTTACGGATACGCAGTATTTT. The encoded protein is CASREDRALTDTQYF.

The rearrangement joins TRBV19 to TRBJ2-3; 11 bases align to TRBD2. The germline V gene encodes CDR1 LNHDA and CDR2 SQIVND (reference sequence). This CDR3 has 15 amino acids. After removal of 3 bases from V and 3 bases from J, the junction contained 2 bases not matched to a gene. The CDR3 here is CASSMTSGTTDTQYF. The CDR3 DNA follows: TGTGCCAGTAGTATGACTAGCGGGACTACAGATACGCAGTATTTT.

The rearrangement joins TRBV5-1 to TRBJ2-1; D is possibly TRBD1 (6 bases). Germline CDR1 reads SGHRS; CDR2 reads YFSETQ. The CDR3 is made up of 17 amino acids. The V end was cut by 0 bases, the J end by 4 bases, with 17 bases between. This CDR3 reads CASSLEGVGAQYNEQFF. CDR3 nucleotide sequence: TGCGCCAGCAGCTTGGAGGGGGTGGGGGCTCAATACAATGAGCAGTTCTTC.

The V call is TRBV28, the J call TRBJ2-1; TRBD2 matches at 8 bases. V lost 5 bases and J lost 6; bases outside the gene matches: 12. In germline, CDR1 is MDHEN, CDR2 SYDVKM. The CDR3 length is 16 residues. The DNA of the CDR3 is TGTGCCAGCAGTCCAGGTTCGGCGGGAGGTCGCAATGAGCAGTTCTTC. It encodes CASSPGSAGGRNEQFF.

This clone has a single count. This chain uses TRBV21-1 with TRBJ2-2; the table gives TRBD2 as D, unverified against the DNA. TRBV21-1 is a recognized pseudogene. CDR3 length: 16 residues. In DNA form, the CDR3 reads TGTGCCAGCAGCCTCAGTGTACTAGCGTGGACCGGGGAGCTGTTTTTT. Its translation: CASSLSVLAWTGELFF.

The genes are TRBV4-3 and TRBJ1-2, with 7 bases that match TRBD1. CDR3 length: 14 amino acids. CDR1 and CDR2 from the germline V gene are LGHNA and YSLEER. The V and J ends lost 0 bases and 4 bases, in that order; junction bases with no gene match: 2. The CDR3 sequence: CASSQDQGVYGYTF. CDR3 nucleotides: TGCGCCAGCAGCCAAGATCAGGGGGTCTATGGCTACACCTTC.

The rearrangement links TRBV27 to TRBJ2-3; 7 bases line up with TRBD2. The CDR3 extends over 17 amino acids. Losses at the gene ends were 1 base for V and 3 bases for J; bases not matched to a gene: 10. CDR1 MNHEY and CDR2 SMNVEV come from the germline V gene (reference sequence). The CDR3 sequence is CASSLYPERGPTDTQYF. The CDR3 DNA is TGTGCCAGCAGTTTATATCCCGAGCGGGGACCAACAGATACGCAGTATTTT.

This chain joins TRBV5-4 and TRBJ1-2; 8 bases map to TRBD1. J was trimmed by 5 bases and V by 2 bases; bases with no gene match: 2. The CDR3 contains 13 residues. The V gene's germline CDR1 is SGHNT and CDR2 YYREEE (reference sequence). The CDR3 loop is CASSLQGVYGYTF. CDR3 bases: TGTGCCAGCAGCTTACAGGGGGTTTATGGCTACACCTTC.

DNA for the CDR3: TGTGCCAGCAGTAAGGACAGGGGGGACATTCAGTACTTC. It specifies CASSKDRGDIQYF. The chain combines TRBV6-5 with TRBJ2-4; 10 positions agree with TRBD1. Germline lookup yields CDR1 MNHEY and CDR2 SVGAGI. The CDR3 is made up of 13 amino acids. Trimming at V came to 5 bases and at J to 8 bases, leaving 3 bases not matched to a gene.

V usage is TRBV7-2 and J usage is TRBJ2-7; 8 nucleotides align to TRBD2. From germline, CDR1 is SGHTA and CDR2 FQGNSA. The J segment lost 7 bases and the V segment lost 4 bases, leaving 12 bases of the junction unmatched. The CDR3 contains 15 residues. This CDR3 reads CASSWGPGTSAEQYF. The CDR3 nucleotides are TGTGCCAGCAGCTGGGGACCCGGGACTAGTGCGGAGCAGTACTTC.